These 2 T cell receptor beta chains were sequenced from one sample in a study of T cell repertoires in cytomegalovirus infection. For these TCRs, the target antigens are not known. TCRdb reanalysed the reads using MiXCR and keeps one entry per CDR3 protein. The sample lists over 100,000 distinct CDR3 sequences, about 28% seen once, with roughly three quarters in the top ten. Sequencing was performed on CD8+ T cells from cultured PBMCs, taken from culture after CMV antigen stimulation. All receptors come from a human donor in good health (CMV status not recorded). Some clones in this sample may be carry-over from other donors' samples.

J is TRBJ1-1 and V is TRBV5-6; no definite D call. The germline V gene has CDR1 SGHDT and CDR2 YYEEEE. This CDR3 spans 13 amino acids. The V end lost 4 bases, the J end lost 8 bases, and 15 bases lay between the germline ends. CDR3 nucleotides: TGTGCCAGCAGCCCAACGGTGGCGGCGGAAGCTTTCTTT. It encodes CASSPTVAAEAFF.

This clonotype showed up just a few times. The chain's CDR3 is CASSFNTANYGYTF. In nucleotides, the CDR3 is TGTGCCAGCAGTTTTAACACAGCTAACTATGGCTACACCTTC. The V call is TRBV12-3 or TRBV12-4, the J call TRBJ1-2, with D unresolved. Trimming pared 3 bases from V and 0 bases from J, leaving 8 bases between. There are 14 residues in the CDR3.